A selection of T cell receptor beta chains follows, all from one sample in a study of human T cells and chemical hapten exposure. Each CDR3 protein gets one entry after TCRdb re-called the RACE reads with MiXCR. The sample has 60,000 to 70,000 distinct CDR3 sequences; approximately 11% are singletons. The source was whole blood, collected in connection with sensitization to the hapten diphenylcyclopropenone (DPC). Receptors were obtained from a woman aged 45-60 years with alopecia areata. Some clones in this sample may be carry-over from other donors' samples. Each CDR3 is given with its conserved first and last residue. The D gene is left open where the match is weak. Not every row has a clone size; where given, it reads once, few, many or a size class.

TGTGCCAGCAGCCAAGAGGGAGGAAAACTGTTTTTT,CASSQEGGKLFF,TRBV3-1,NA,TRBJ1-4,NA
TGCGCCAGCAGCTTTAGCGGGAGGCGCAACAATGAGCAGTTCTTC,CASSFSGRRNNEQFF,TRBV5-1,TRBD2,TRBJ2-1,many
TGCAGTGCGCGTCTGAGCGGGGCTAGCACAGATACGCAGTATTTT,CSARLSGASTDTQYF,TRBV20-1,TRBD2,TRBJ2-3,few
TGTGCCAGTAGTATCGACGGCTCGTCAGGTGTGTACGAGCAGTACTTC,CASSIDGSSGVYEQYF,TRBV19,NA,TRBJ2-7,many
TGTGCCAGCAGTTATTCGCCACTAGCGAGCACCGGGGAGCTGTTTTTT,CASSYSPLASTGELFF,TRBV6-5,TRBD2,TRBJ2-2,many
TGTGCCAGCAGCCCTGGGACAGGGAGTCGGGGCAATCAGCCCCAGCATTTT,CASSPGTGSRGNQPQHF,TRBV7-8,TRBD1,TRBJ1-5,few
TGTGCCAGCAGGAACGGACAGATCAACACTGAAGCTTTCTTT,CASRNGQINTEAFF,TRBV6-5,NA,TRBJ1-1,few
TGTGCCAGCAGCCCGGCACTAGCGGGAGTCATTGAGCAGTTCTTC,CASSPALAGVIEQFF,TRBV7-9,TRBD2,TRBJ2-1,many
TGTGCCAGCACCCAAATAGCGTTGAACACCGGGGAGCTGTTTTTT,CASTQIALNTGELFF,TRBV2,NA,TRBJ2-2,many
TGTGCCATCAAAGCAGAACAAGAGACCCAGTACTTC,CAIKAEQETQYF,TRBV10-3,NA,TRBJ2-5,few
TGTGCCAGCAGCCGAGGACTAGCGGGAGCGAATGAGCAGTTCTTC,CASSRGLAGANEQFF,TRBV3-1,TRBD2,TRBJ2-1,many
TGTGCCAGCAGCTTAAAGTCCTCCTCTGGAAACACCATATATTTT,CASSLKSSSGNTIYF,TRBV7-2,NA,TRBJ1-3,NA
TGTGCCAGCTCGAACCCGGGACTAGCGGGCCGACCGGACAATGAGCAGTTCTTC,CASSNPGLAGRPDNEQFF,TRBV18,TRBD2,TRBJ2-1,few
TGCAGTGCTAGGCCGCAAGAGACCCAGTACTTC,CSARPQETQYF,TRBV20-1,NA,TRBJ2-5,NA
TGTGCCAGCAGGTCCGGACAGAACACTGAAGCTTTCTTT,CASRSGQNTEAFF,TRBV11-2,NA,TRBJ1-1,many
TGTGCCAGCAGCCAAGAAATAGGGACCCTAGTGGGCTACACCTTC,CASSQEIGTLVGYTF,TRBV14,NA,TRBJ1-2,NA
TGTGCCAGCAGCTCCCGGGCCCGGGAGCAGTACTTC,CASSSRAREQYF,TRBV11-1,NA,TRBJ2-7,NA
TGCGCCAGCAGAGACAGGGAAGTAGATACGCAGTATTTT,CASRDREVDTQYF,TRBV5-1,TRBD1,TRBJ2-3,NA